A single sample is the source of the 20 T cell receptor beta chains below, sequenced in a study of T-cell reconstitution after alpha-beta-depleted transplantation in children. Preparation of the TCRbeta library was carried out with unique molecular identifiers. TCRdb ran MiXCR on the PCR reads and lists one entry per CDR3 protein. The table includes hundreds of thousands of distinct CDR3 sequences, approximately 20% detected once. The sequences come from PBMCs from the stem cell graft donor, collected from the stem cell graft. Source of these receptors: a human donor who donated a stem cell graft to a child with acute lymphoblastic leukemia.

This clonotype was seen many times. The chain joins TRBV5-1 to TRBJ2-7; TRBD2 is a possible D gene (6 bases). V was shortened by 5 bases and J by 6 bases, with 12 bases between the two germline ends. The CDR3 extends over 12 amino acids. The V gene's germline CDR1 is SGHRS and CDR2 YFSETQ. This CDR3 reads CASRDYISEQYF. The CDR3 bases are TGCGCCAGCAGGGACTACATTAGCGAGCAGTACTTC.

CDR3 coding DNA: TGTGCCACCAGCGGGAGCAGCTATAATTCACCCCTCCACTTT. Amino acid sequence: CATSGSSYNSPLHF. The genes are TRBV15 and TRBJ1-6, with D unresolved. Trimming cost V 5 bases and J 3 bases, with 8 bases left between them. The CDR3 runs to 14 residues. Germline CDR1 is LNHNV and CDR2 is YYDKDF (reference sequence).

This clonotype was detected only a few times. V is TRBV5-1 and J is TRBJ2-7; D is possibly TRBD1 or TRBD2 (5 bases each). Between the trimmed V and J ends, which lost 1 base and 5 bases, there was a span of 22 bases. CDR1 and CDR2 (germline): SGHRS, YFSETQ. The length of the CDR3 is 17 residues. CDR3 nucleotide sequence: TGCGCCAGCAGCTTGAGTCGGAATTTGGGGGTTATGGACGAGCAGTACTTC. This codes for CASSLSRNLGVMDEQYF.

The rearrangement uses TRBV7-9 and TRBJ2-3, with a possible D match to TRBD2 (5 bases). Germline V gene sequence: CDR1 SEHNR, CDR2 FQNEAQ (reference sequence). This CDR3 is built from 14 residues. V was trimmed by 0 bases and J by 5 bases, leaving 9 bases between them. The CDR3 protein is CASSLAASGDTQYF. The CDR3 DNA is TGTGCCAGCAGCTTAGCGGCCAGCGGAGATACGCAGTATTTT.

This clonotype was seen only a few times. The chain recombines TRBV12-3 or TRBV12-4 with TRBJ1-5, with D maybe TRBD1 (6 bases). The CDR3 covers 16 residues. Trimming cost V 6 bases and J 7 bases, with 22 bases left between them. The CDR3 DNA sequence: TGTGCCAGCAGCCAAGAGACAGGCCAGGGGAGACAGCCCCAGCATTTT. Protein: CASSQETGQGRQPQHF.

This clonotype was detected ten times or more. The chain combines TRBV6-5 with TRBJ1-1; 8 bases map to TRBD1. Germline CDR1 reads MNHEY; CDR2 reads SVGAGI. The CDR3 totals 14 residues. Trimming took 7 bases from V and 1 from J; bases not matched to a gene: 5. This chain's CDR3 is CASTSGTGNTEAFF. The CDR3 bases are TGTGCCAGCACTTCCGGGACAGGGAACACTGAAGCTTTCTTT.

This clonotype has only a few counts. The chain joins TRBV9 to TRBJ1-2; D gene uncertain. This CDR3 comprises 15 residues. CDR1 is SGDLS and CDR2 is YYNGEE in the germline V gene. V lost 4 bases and J 3 bases, leaving 16 bases between the germline ends. The CDR3 loop is CASSPVVGYDYGYTF. CDR3 bases: TGTGCCAGCAGCCCTGTGGTGGGATATGACTATGGCTACACCTTC.

This clonotype appeared once. The chain links TRBV9 to TRBJ1-3; D unresolved. The CDR3 runs to 14 residues. The V end was cut by 4 bases, the J end by 4 bases, with 12 bases between. Per the germline V gene, CDR1 is SGDLS and CDR2 is YYNGEE. The chain's CDR3 is CASSWRALGNTIYF. In nucleotides, the CDR3 is TGTGCCAGCAGCTGGCGGGCGCTCGGAAACACCATATATTTT.

The chain joins TRBV7-2 to TRBJ2-2; D remains ambiguous. Trimming removed 5 bases from V and 0 bases from J, with 16 bases in between. CDR3 length: 17 residues. Germline CDR1 and CDR2: SGHTA and FQGNSA. Here the CDR3 reads CASSDNRRFANTGELFF. As DNA, the CDR3 is TGTGCCAGCAGCGACAATAGGCGGTTCGCGAACACCGGGGAGCTGTTTTTT.

The chain links TRBV12-3 or TRBV12-4 to TRBJ1-2; the D gene is possibly TRBD1 (5 bases). V gave up 3 bases and J gave up 8 bases, with 16 bases separating them. The CDR3 covers 14 residues. CDR3 protein: CASSFRPRAGGYTF. CDR3 in DNA: TGTGCCAGCAGTTTTCGGCCCAGGGCGGGGGGCTACACCTTC.

This clonotype has only a few counts. The chain employs TRBV15 and TRBJ2-1, with D possibly being TRBD1 or TRBD2 (6 bases each). Germline V gives CDR1 LNHNV, CDR2 YYDKDF (reference sequence). The V end lost 1 base, the J end lost 14 bases, and 12 bases lay between the germline ends. CDR3 length equals 12 residues. The CDR3 here is CATSRGAGEEFF. The CDR3 DNA is TGTGCCACCAGCAGAGGGGCAGGGGAGGAGTTCTTC.

This chain connects TRBV7-9 to TRBJ2-1; D perhaps matches TRBD2 (5 bases). This CDR3 has 11 amino acids. Per germline, CDR1 SEHNR and CDR2 FQNEAQ (reference sequence). Trimming took off 10 bases at V and 12 bases at J, with 16 bases between the two ends. Here the CDR3 reads CAISPDFSQFF. DNA for the CDR3: TGTGCCATTTCACCGGACTTTTCGCAGTTCTTC.

CDR3 loop: CASSFGQPYNEQFF. CDR3 DNA sequence: TGTGCCAGCAGTTTTGGGCAGCCTTACAATGAGCAGTTCTTC. The chain employs TRBV12-3 or TRBV12-4 and TRBJ2-1; D not resolved. Trimming pared 3 bases from V and 4 bases from J, leaving 10 bases between. The length of the CDR3 is 14 residues.

This rearrangement joins TRBV25-1 to TRBJ1-6, with a tentative D call TRBD1 (5 bases). Per germline, CDR1 MGHDK and CDR2 SYGVNS. This CDR3 is 16 amino acids long. V was pared by 2 bases and J by 10 bases, with 18 bases between. CDR3 residues: CASSERLGAGESPLHF. The CDR3 nucleotides are TGTGCCAGCAGTGAACGTCTTGGGGCGGGTGAATCACCCCTCCACTTT.

The chain recombines TRBV20-1 with TRBJ2-3; TRBD2 aligns across 8 bases. V trimming: 6 bases; J trimming: 4 bases; junction bases outside the gene matches: 15. This CDR3 is built from 16 residues. Germline CDR1 and CDR2: DFQATT and SNEGSKA (reference sequence). DNA of the CDR3: TGCAGTGCCGAGGGTCCACGAAGCGGGAGCCCAGATACGCAGTATTTT. It is translated as CSAEGPRSGSPDTQYF.

J is TRBJ2-7 and V is TRBV7-2; 7 bases match TRBD1. V trimming: 4 bases; J trimming: 2 bases; junction bases outside the gene matches: 14. This CDR3 region has 17 residues. Germline loops: CDR1 SGHTA, CDR2 FQGNSA. For the CDR3, the DNA is TGTGCCAGCAGCTGGGAACCCACACAGGGGACCCCCTACGAGCAGTACTTC. It yields the protein CASSWEPTQGTPYEQYF.

This clonotype appeared a few times. The gene calls are TRBV5-1 and TRBJ1-5; D remains ambiguous. Germline V gives CDR1 SGHRS, CDR2 YFSETQ. The CDR3 runs to 14 residues. With 0 bases removed from V and 9 bases from J, the gap between germline ends came to 13 bases. The CDR3 region has the DNA TGCGCCAGCAGCTTGGATTCCTACTTTAGGCCCCAGCATTTT. It translates to CASSLDSYFRPQHF.

This clonotype has more than one count but fewer than ten. The chain uses TRBV10-3 and TRBJ2-4; D is possibly TRBD2 (5 bases). The CDR3 consists of 14 residues. Deletions cut 10 bases from V and 0 bases from J, with 13 bases between. Germline lookup yields CDR1 ENHRY and CDR2 SYGVKD. Here the CDR3 DNA reads TGTGCCACCGGGGAAGAGGTAGCCAAAAACATTCAGTACTTC. Translated, it gives CATGEEVAKNIQYF.

This clonotype was recorded a few times. The chain couples TRBV7-9 to TRBJ1-4; 7 bases line up with TRBD1. J lost 7 bases, V lost 4 bases, and 12 bases had no gene match. Germline-derived CDR1 and CDR2 are SEHNR and FQNEAQ (reference sequence). This CDR3 has 16 amino acids. CDR3 nucleotide sequence: TGTGCCAGCAGCTGGAACAGGGGAGGGGTTGGTGAAAAACTGTTTTTT. Encoded protein: CASSWNRGGVGEKLFF.

The V call is TRBV20-1, the J call TRBJ1-1; the D is unclear. CDR3 length: 12 residues. CDR1 is DFQATT and CDR2 is SNEGSKA in the germline V gene (reference sequence). With 6 bases removed from V and 3 bases from J, the gap between germline ends came to 11 bases. CDR3 sequence (DNA): TGCAGTGCCATAGGGTGGGACACTGAAGCTTTCTTT. Translating it yields CSAIGWDTEAFF.